This is a list of T cell receptor beta chains from one sample in a study of blood T cell repertoires in COVID-19. Method: immunoSEQ multiplex PCR; TCRdb's copy keeps in-frame clones and lacks some. The data contain some 120,000 clones, over 75% of them singletons. Material for sequencing was peripheral blood. These receptors all come from a man aged 55 to 70 with acute or convalescent COVID-19. Both conserved end residues are part of each CDR3. The D gene is left open where the match is weak. Clone size is shown for a subset of rows, as once, few, many or a class of expanded clone.

j_call v_call d_call clone_size cdr3_nt cdr3_aa
TRBJ1-1 TRBV2 . . TGTGCCAGCAGTGAACGACAGATCGCTGAAGCTTTCTTT CASSERQIAEAFF
TRBJ2-2 TRBV14 TRBD1 . TGTGCCAGCACAAGGACAGGGGGCAGAACCGGGGAGCTGTTTTTT CASTRTGGRTGELFF
TRBJ1-5 TRBV5-8 TRBD1 . TGTGCCAGCAGCTTGGACAGGGGGCAACAGCCCCAGCATTTT CASSLDRGQQPQHF
TRBJ2-1 TRBV11-1 . . TGTGCCAGCAGCTCAGGACTGTCAAACTTATACAATGAGCAGTTCTTC CASSSGLSNLYNEQFF
TRBJ2-3 TRBV7-3 . . TGTGCCAGCAGCTTAACGGTTACAGGGGAGGGCACAGATACGCAGTATTTT CASSLTVTGEGTDTQYF
TRBJ2-7 TRBV11-1 . few TGTGCCAGCAGCCCCCGATGGGAGCCATACGAGCAGTACTTC CASSPRWEPYEQYF
TRBJ1-1 TRBV4-1 . once TGCGCCAGCAGCCAAGGGTTGGCGGGGTTGGGGAAAGCTTTCTTT CASSQGLAGLGKAFF
TRBJ2-1 TRBV5-7 . . TGTGCCAGCAGCCTCTCGCGGGTGGAGGATTACAGTGAGCAGTTCTTC CASSLSRVEDYSEQFF
TRBJ2-1 TRBV6-6 . . TGTGCCAGCACCGCCGTCCCCCGCCTAGACAATGAGCAGTTCTTC CASTAVPRLDNEQFF
TRBJ2-1 TRBV10-1 . . TGCGCCAGCAGTGAGTGGCTTATCAATGAGCAGTTCTTC CASSEWLINEQFF
TRBJ2-6 TRBV5-4 TRBD1 . TGTGCCAGCAGGCGCGCACAGGGGGCGATCTCTGGGGCCAACGTCCTGACTTTC CASRRAQGAISGANVLTF